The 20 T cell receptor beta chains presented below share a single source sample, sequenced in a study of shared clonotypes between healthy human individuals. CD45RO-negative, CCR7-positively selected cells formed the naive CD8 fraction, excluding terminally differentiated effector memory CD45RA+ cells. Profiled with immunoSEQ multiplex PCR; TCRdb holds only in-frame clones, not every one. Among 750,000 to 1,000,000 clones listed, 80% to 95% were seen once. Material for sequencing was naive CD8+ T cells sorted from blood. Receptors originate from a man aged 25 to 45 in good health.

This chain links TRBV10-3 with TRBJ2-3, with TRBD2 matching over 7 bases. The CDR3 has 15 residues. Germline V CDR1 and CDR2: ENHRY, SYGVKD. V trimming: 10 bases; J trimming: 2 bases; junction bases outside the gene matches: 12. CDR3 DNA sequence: TGTGCCACTCACGCCGAGCGGGATCTCACAGATACGCAGTATTTT. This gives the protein CATHAERDLTDTQYF.

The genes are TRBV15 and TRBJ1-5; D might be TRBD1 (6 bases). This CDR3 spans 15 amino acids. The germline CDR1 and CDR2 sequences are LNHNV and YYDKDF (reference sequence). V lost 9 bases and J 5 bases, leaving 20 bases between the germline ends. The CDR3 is CATNDPGTPYQPQHF. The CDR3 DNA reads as TGTGCCACGAATGACCCCGGGACACCTTATCAGCCCCAGCATTTT.

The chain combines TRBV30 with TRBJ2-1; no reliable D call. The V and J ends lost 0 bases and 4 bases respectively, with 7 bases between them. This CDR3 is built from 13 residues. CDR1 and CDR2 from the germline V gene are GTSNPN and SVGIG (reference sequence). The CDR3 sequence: CAWSVHGYNEQFF. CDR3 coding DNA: TGTGCCTGGAGTGTACACGGTTACAATGAGCAGTTCTTC. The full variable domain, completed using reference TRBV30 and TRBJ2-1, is SQTIHQWPATLVQPVGSPLSLECTVEGTSNPNLYWYRQAAGRGLQLLFYSVGIGQISSEVPQNLSASRPQDRQFILSSKKLLLSDSGFYLCAWSVHGYNEQFFGPGTRLTVL.

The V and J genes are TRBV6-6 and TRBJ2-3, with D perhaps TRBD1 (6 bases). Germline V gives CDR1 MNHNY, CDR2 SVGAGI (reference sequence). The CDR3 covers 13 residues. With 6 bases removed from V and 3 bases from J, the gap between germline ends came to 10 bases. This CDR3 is CASRQGFTDTQYF. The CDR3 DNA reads TGTGCCAGCAGACAGGGTTTTACAGATACGCAGTATTTT.

The CDR3 DNA reads TGCAGCGTTGGGGGGACAGGGAGCTACGAGCAGTACTTC. This translates into CSVGGTGSYEQYF. J is TRBJ2-7 and V is TRBV29-1; 9 positions agree with TRBD1. The trim removed 4 bases at V and 3 bases at J, leaving 4 bases unmatched. This CDR3 region has 13 residues. Germline V gene lookup returns CDR1 SQVTM and CDR2 ANQGSEA.

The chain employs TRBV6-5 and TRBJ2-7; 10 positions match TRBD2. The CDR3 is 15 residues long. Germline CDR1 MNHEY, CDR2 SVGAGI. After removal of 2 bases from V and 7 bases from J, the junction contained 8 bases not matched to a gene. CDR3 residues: CASSYATSGPGEQYF. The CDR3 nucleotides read TGTGCCAGCAGTTACGCGACTAGCGGGCCCGGGGAGCAGTACTTC.

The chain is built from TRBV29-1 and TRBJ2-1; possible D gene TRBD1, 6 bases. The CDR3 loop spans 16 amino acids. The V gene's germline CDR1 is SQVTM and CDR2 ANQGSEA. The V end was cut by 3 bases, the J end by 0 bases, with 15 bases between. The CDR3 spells CSVDPGAVSSYNEQFF. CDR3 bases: TGCAGCGTTGACCCAGGGGCTGTCTCCTCCTACAATGAGCAGTTCTTC.

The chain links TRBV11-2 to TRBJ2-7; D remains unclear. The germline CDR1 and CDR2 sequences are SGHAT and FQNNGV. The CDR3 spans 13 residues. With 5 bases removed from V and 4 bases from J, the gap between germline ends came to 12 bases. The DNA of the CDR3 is TGTGCCAGCAGCCACAATGAAGATTACGAGCAGTACTTC. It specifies CASSHNEDYEQYF.

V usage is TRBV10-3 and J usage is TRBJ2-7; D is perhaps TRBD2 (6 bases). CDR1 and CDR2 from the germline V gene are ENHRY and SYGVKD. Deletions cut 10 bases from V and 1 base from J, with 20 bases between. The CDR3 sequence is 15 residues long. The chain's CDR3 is CATGGGRDGSYEQYF. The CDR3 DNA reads TGTGCCACCGGGGGAGGCAGGGATGGTTCCTACGAGCAGTACTTC.

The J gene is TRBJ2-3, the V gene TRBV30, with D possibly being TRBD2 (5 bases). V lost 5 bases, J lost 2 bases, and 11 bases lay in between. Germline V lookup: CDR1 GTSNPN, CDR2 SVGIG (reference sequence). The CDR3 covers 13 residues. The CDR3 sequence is CAWDSGFTDTQYF. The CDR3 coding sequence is TGTGCCTGGGACTCGGGGTTCACAGATACGCAGTATTTT.

In DNA form, the CDR3 reads TGTGCCAGCAGTTCGACAGAGGAGTACGAGCAGTACTTC. It translates to CASSSTEEYEQYF. This chain uses TRBV6-6 with TRBJ2-7; D might be TRBD1 (5 bases). This CDR3 region has 13 residues. Germline values: CDR1 MNHNY, CDR2 SVGAGI (reference sequence). V was clipped by 4 bases and J by 4 bases, with 11 bases between them.

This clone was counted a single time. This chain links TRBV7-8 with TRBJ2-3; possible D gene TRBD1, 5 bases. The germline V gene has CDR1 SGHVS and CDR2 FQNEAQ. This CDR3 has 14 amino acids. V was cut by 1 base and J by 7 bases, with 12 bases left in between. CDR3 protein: CASSLGAGFNTQYF. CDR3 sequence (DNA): TGTGCCAGCAGCTTAGGTGCAGGGTTTAATACGCAGTATTTT.

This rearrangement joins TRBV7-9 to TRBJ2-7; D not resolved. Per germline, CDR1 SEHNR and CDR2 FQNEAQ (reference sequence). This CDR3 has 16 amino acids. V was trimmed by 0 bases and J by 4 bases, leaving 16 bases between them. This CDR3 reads CASSLAALGFGYEQYF. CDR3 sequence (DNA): TGTGCCAGCAGCTTAGCAGCGCTGGGCTTCGGTTACGAGCAGTACTTC.

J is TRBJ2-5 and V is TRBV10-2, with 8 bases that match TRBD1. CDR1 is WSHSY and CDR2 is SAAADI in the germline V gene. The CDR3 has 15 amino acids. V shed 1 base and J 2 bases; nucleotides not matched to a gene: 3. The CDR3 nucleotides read TGCGCCAGCAGTGAGTTTGACAGGGGACAAGAGACCCAGTACTTC. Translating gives CASSEFDRGQETQYF.

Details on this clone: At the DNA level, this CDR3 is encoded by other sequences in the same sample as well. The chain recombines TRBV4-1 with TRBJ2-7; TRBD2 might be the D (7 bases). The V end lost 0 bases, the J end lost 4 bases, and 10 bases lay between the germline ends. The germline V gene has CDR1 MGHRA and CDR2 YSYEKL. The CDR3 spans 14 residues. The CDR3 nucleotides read TGCGCCAGCAGCCAAGATGCGGGGGCATACGAGCAGTACTTC. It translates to CASSQDAGAYEQYF.

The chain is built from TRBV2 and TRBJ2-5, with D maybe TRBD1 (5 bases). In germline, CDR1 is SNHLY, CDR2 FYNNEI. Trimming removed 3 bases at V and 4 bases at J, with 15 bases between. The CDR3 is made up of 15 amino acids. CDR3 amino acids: CASSEVGREGETQYF. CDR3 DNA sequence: TGTGCCAGCAGTGAGGTCGGCAGGGAAGGAGAGACCCAGTACTTC.

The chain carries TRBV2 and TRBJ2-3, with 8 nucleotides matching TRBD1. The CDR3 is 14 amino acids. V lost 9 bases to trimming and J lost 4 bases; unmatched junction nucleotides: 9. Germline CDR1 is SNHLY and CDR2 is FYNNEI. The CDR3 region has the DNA TGTGCCAGGGAAGACAGGGGTTCGGCAGATACGCAGTATTTT. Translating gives CAREDRGSADTQYF.

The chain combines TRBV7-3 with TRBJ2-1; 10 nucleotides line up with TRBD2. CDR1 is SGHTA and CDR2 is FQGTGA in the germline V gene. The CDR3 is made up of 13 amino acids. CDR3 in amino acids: CASGLAGDYEQFF. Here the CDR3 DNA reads TGTGCGAGCGGGCTAGCGGGAGATTATGAGCAGTTCTTC.

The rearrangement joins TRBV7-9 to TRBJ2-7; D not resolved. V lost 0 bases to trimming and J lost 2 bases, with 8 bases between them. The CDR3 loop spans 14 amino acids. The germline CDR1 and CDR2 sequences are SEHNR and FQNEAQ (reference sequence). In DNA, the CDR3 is TGTGCCAGCAGCTTAGCCGACGGAGCCTACGAGCAGTACTTC. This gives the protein CASSLADGAYEQYF. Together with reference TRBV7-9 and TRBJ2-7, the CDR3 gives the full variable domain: DTGVSQNPRHKITKRGQNVTFRCDPISEHNRLYWYRQTLGQGPEFLTYFQNEAQLEKSRLLSDRFSAERPKGSFSTLEIQRTEQGDSAMYLCASSLADGAYEQYFGPGTRLTVT.

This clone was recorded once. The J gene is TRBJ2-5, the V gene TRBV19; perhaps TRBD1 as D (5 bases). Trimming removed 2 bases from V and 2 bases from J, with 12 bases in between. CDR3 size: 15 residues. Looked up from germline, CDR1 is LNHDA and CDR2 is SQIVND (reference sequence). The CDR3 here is CASSISARAQETQYF. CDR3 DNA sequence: TGTGCCAGTAGTATAAGCGCCAGGGCGCAAGAGACCCAGTACTTC.